This T cell receptor (beta chain) was sequenced for a study of blood T cell repertoires in COVID-19. Study-level background: Specimens from acute and convalescent COVID-19 originated in the United States, Italy and Spain. PBMCs, B-cell-depleted T cells, or T cells were the source of the cDNA or gDNA that made up the material.

Authors' analysis steps: Nucleated cell number was recorded as an estimate derived from reference gene primer amplification. TCRdb keeps only in-frame clones here, not all; method: immunoSEQ multiplex PCR. From that table come the V and J calls and clone size; the DNA was used to work out D and trimming. The sample includes roughly 380,000 clones, approximately 81% of them seen just once. V lost 5 bases to trimming and J lost 0 bases; unmatched junction nucleotides: 7. The CDR3 runs 15 residues. Germline values: CDR1 MNHNS, CDR2 SASEGT. The clonotype was recovered from a woman younger than 35 with acute or convalescent COVID-19. The chain is built from TRBV6-1 and TRBJ2-7; 7 nucleotides align to TRBD2. The sample was peripheral blood. This CDR3 reads CASSQSGASSYEQYF. The CDR3 nucleotides are TGTGCCAGCAGTCAAAGCGGGGCAAGCTCCTACGAGCAGTACTTC.